This T cell receptor beta chain was recovered during a study of neurological immune-mediated disorders. TCRdb recomputed calls from the 5' RACE reads with MiXCR, one row per CDR3 protein. The sample lists more than 35,000 distinct CDR3 sequences, 6% to 7% occurring once. This clonotype has ten or more counts. Specimen: CD4+ T cells from blood. This clonotype was obtained from a middle-aged woman in good health.

The CDR3 spells CASSLGAGDATEAFF. DNA for the CDR3: TGTGCCAGCAGCTTAGGGGCAGGGGACGCCACTGAAGCTTTCTTT. The chain joins TRBV7-9 to TRBJ1-1; D possibly corresponds to TRBD1 (6 bases). From germline, CDR1 is SEHNR and CDR2 FQNEAQ (reference sequence). The V end lost 1 base, the J end lost 4 bases, and 13 bases lay between the germline ends. The CDR3 sequence is 15 residues long.